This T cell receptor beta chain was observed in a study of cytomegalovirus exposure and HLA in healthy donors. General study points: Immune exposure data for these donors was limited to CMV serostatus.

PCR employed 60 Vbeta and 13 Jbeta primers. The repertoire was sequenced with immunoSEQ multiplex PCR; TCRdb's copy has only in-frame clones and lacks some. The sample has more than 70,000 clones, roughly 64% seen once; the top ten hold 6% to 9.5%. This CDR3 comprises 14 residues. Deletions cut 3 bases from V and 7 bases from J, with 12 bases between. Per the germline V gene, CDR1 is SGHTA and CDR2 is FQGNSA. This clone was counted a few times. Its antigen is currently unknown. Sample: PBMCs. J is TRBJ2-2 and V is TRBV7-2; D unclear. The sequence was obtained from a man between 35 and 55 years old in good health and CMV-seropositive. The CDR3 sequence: CASSFEAARGELFF. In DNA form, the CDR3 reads TGTGCCAGCAGCTTTGAGGCAGCACGCGGGGAGCTGTTTTTT.